The 10 T cell receptor beta chains below come from one sample, sequenced in a study of low-dose radiotherapy and immunotherapy resistance in tumors. As for time point: after trial treatment. Indicated treatment: LDRT plus nivolumab, ipilimumab, low-dose cyclophosphamide and aspirin (RACIN trial). With TRAV- and TRBV-specific primers, first-strand cDNA was made, covering the alpha and beta chains. With a V-primer adapter and a constant-region primer, TCRs were amplified for 20 to 25 PCR cycles. MiXCR was run by TCRdb on the reads, yielding one entry per CDR3 protein. The data contain about 39,000 distinct CDR3 sequences, 20% of them singletons. The sample was PBMCs, taken after low-dose radiotherapy plus immunotherapy. The receptors come from a female donor with ovarian cancer.

This chain joins TRBV7-3 and TRBJ2-3; D is unresolved. Germline V lookup: CDR1 SGHTA, CDR2 FQGTGA. V was trimmed by 4 bases and J by 2 bases, leaving 10 bases between them. This CDR3 region has 14 residues. This chain's CDR3 is CASSSYYTTDTQYF. The DNA of the CDR3 is TGTGCCAGCAGCTCCTATTACACCACAGATACGCAGTATTTT.

By sample fraction, this clonotype is medium-sized. The J gene is TRBJ2-1, the V gene TRBV5-6; no clear D. The V gene lost 0 bases and the J gene lost 8 bases, with 6 bases spanning the gap. This CDR3 contains 12 residues. From germline, CDR1 is SGHDT and CDR2 YYEEEE. The CDR3 region has the DNA TGTGCCAGCAGCTTGGCGGCCGATGAGCAGTTCTTC. It is translated as CASSLAADEQFF.

This clonotype occurred many times. The chain is built from TRBV24-1 and TRBJ2-1; no clear D. The CDR3 loop spans 11 amino acids. Germline lookup yields CDR1 KGHDR and CDR2 SFDVKD. With 4 bases removed from V and 4 bases from J, the gap between germline ends came to 1 base. CDR3 residues: CATSEYNEQFF. The CDR3 DNA reads as TGTGCCACCAGTGAATACAATGAGCAGTTCTTC.

This clonotype was observed at least ten times. The chain is built from TRBV7-2 and TRBJ2-5; no clear D gene. Trimming shortened V by 1 base and J by 2 bases, and 11 bases separated the two germline ends. Germline V lookup: CDR1 SGHTA, CDR2 FQGNSA. The CDR3 runs 15 residues. CDR3 nucleotide sequence: TGTGCCAGCAGCTTAGTATTGTCCAGGCAAGAGACCCAGTACTTC. Protein: CASSLVLSRQETQYF.

This clonotype was picked up many times. The V gene is TRBV18, the J gene TRBJ2-4, with a possible D match to TRBD2 (6 bases). Trimming removed 3 bases at V and 8 bases at J, with 17 bases between. Germline values: CDR1 KGHSH, CDR2 LQKENI. This CDR3 region has 15 residues. The CDR3 is CASSPSRPPGDIQYF. Here the CDR3 DNA reads TGTGCCAGCTCACCGTCGAGGCCCCCGGGGGACATTCAGTACTTC.

This clonotype appeared many times. CDR3 protein: CASSGQLSTDTQYF. The CDR3 DNA follows: TGTGCCAGCAGCGGACAGCTCAGCACAGATACGCAGTATTTT. The genes are TRBV12-3 or TRBV12-4 and TRBJ2-3; a weak D match, TRBD1 (6 bases). The length of the CDR3 is 14 residues. V dropped 6 bases and J dropped 0 bases, with 10 bases sitting between them.

This clonotype has a count of ten or more. The rearrangement uses TRBV5-6 and TRBJ1-1; 9 nucleotides agree with TRBD1. The V segment lost 9 bases and the J segment 4 bases; nucleotides outside the gene matches: 10. The CDR3 is made up of 14 amino acids. The germline V gene has CDR1 SGHDT and CDR2 YYEEEE. CDR3 sequence reads: CATRPGTGTTEAFF. The CDR3 DNA reads as TGTGCCACCAGACCCGGGACAGGGACCACTGAAGCTTTCTTT.

This clonotype was observed many times. The V and J genes are TRBV6-1 and TRBJ2-3; the match to TRBD1 covers 7 bases. The CDR3 is 16 residues long. Germline V CDR1 and CDR2: MNHNS, SASEGT. Trimming took 3 bases from V and 4 from J; bases not matched to a gene: 10. CDR3 sequence reads: CASSDLGRGQADTQYF. The CDR3 bases are TGTGCCAGCAGTGACCTGGGTAGGGGGCAGGCAGATACGCAGTATTTT.

This clonotype has only one observation. This sequence joins TRBV12-3 or TRBV12-4 and TRBJ1-3; no clear D. V gave up 7 bases and J gave up 0 bases, with 19 bases separating them. CDR3 length equals 17 residues. Here the CDR3 DNA reads TGTGCCAGCAACCACCCCCGCCTATTTCCCTCTGGAAACACCATATATTTT. The encoded protein is CASNHPRLFPSGNTIYF.

This clonotype was recorded at least ten times. The chain has TRBV30 and TRBJ1-1; D is unresolved. This CDR3 is 11 amino acids long. Germline CDR1 GTSNPN, CDR2 SVGIG (reference sequence). The germline V and J ends were trimmed by 1 base and 6 bases, with 6 bases remaining between them. The CDR3 bases are TGTGCCTGGAGTGGGAGGGCTGAAGCTTTCTTT. Translating gives CAWSGRAEAFF.